This T cell receptor (beta chain) appears in the sequencing data of a study of human T cells and chemical hapten exposure. Notes on the study in general: With patch test score, the counts of PT1 expanded TCRs showed a positive correlation. Given that the donors had alopecia, their immune response may differ from that seen in healthy people.

Time point meaning: pre-sensitization, week 0. Documented treatment: therapeutic diphenylcyclopropenone sensitization with weekly scalp DPC. Per germline, CDR1 DFQATT and CDR2 SNEGSKA (reference sequence). V shed 1 base and J shed 1 base, with 12 bases lying between them. This CDR3 comprises 15 residues. As regards this clonotype: Its antigen is not known.

Library construction involved attaching unique molecular identifiers to individual cDNA molecules, which allowed quantitative, reproducible TCR counting. TCRdb re-called the RACE reads with MiXCR, one entry per CDR3 protein. Of about 59,000 distinct CDR3 sequences in the sample, about 11% were seen once. This chain joins TRBV20-1 and TRBJ2-3; D remains unclear. The TCR was taken from a woman aged 40 to 49 with alopecia areata. Some clones in this sample may be carry-over from other donors' samples. Sequencing was performed on whole blood, taken in connection with sensitization to the hapten diphenylcyclopropenone (DPC). The CDR3 DNA is TGCAGTGCTAGAGTGGTAGTAGGCGGCACAGATACGCAGTATTTT. Protein: CSARVVVGGTDTQYF.